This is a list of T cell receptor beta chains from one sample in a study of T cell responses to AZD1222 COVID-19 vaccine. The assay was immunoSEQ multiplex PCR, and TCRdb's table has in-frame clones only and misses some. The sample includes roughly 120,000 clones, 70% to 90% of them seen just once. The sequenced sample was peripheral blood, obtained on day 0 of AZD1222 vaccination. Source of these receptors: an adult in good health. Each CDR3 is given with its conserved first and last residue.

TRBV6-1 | CASSGLAGGPSGEQFF
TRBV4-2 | CASSPTGIDEQFF
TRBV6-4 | CASSSETSGSNEQFF
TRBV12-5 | CASGLVSQGAYNEQFF
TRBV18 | CASSPSDRGQPQHF
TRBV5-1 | CASSRPGQGTTGELFF
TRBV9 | CASSPRTGGNTEAFF
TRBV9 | CASSVRDRLDNEQFF
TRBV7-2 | CASSYQETQYF
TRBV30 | CAWSVLAYEQYF
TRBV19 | CASSIRAQRENTIYF
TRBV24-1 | CATSATGGGNTIYF
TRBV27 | CASNTKSGYNEQFF
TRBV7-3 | CASSPDRDEQYF
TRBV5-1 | CASSNGQGGRTEAFF
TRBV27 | CASSYSGAGGRQPQHF
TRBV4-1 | CASSQGKETANYGYTF